This T cell receptor (beta chain) was identified in a study of OX40 agonist ivuxolimab in advanced cancers. In the study overall: Ivuxolimab was a fully human IgG2 agonistic monoclonal antibody targeting the costimulatory receptor OX40 (CD134). Intravenous ivuxolimab was administered to patients every 2 weeks at six dose levels: 0.01, 0.1, 0.3, 1.5, 3 and 10 mg/kg. Of the approximately 50 dose-escalation patients, hepatocellular carcinoma was present in about 20, melanoma in approximately 15, renal cell carcinoma in 9 and head and neck cancer in 9. In the dose-escalation cohort, 82.7% of patients were male, and the mean age was around 60 years, with a range of 23 to 79. Prior anti-PD-1, anti-PD-L1 or anti-CTLA-4 therapy was permitted, and about two fifths of dose-escalation patients had received checkpoint inhibitors. Partial responses occurred in three dose-escalation patients: two with cutaneous melanoma and one with hepatocellular carcinoma. The purpose of peripheral TCRbeta sequencing was to test whether ivuxolimab changed TCR sequence diversity and led to clonal T-cell expansion. The paper reports the monotherapy dose-escalation portion (N of about 52 patients) of the phase I ivuxolimab trial.

To sequence the TCRbeta CDR3 region, genomic DNA was isolated from the sorted cells. The immunoSEQ Assay was used for sequencing of TCRbeta CDR3 regions. Imported from immuneACCESS, the table was reduced by TCRdb to in-frame sequences with V and J called. These copies leave out some clones; in studies compared against another copy, an unresolved V gene accounts for under half, and the cause of the remainder is not known. Within this sample are under 90,000 clones, with about 80% of them counted one time only. The ten largest clones represent around 1.4% of the sample. The count of this clone is one. What antigen it recognizes has not been identified. Base qualities are missing; no much larger clone stands one base away. Reading the germline V gene gives CDR1 ENHRY and CDR2 SYGVKD. CDR3 length: 16 amino acids, cysteine to phenylalanine. The sequence is cut down to CDR3 DNA, 48 bases in frame from base 1. V trim: 2 bases; J trim: 1 base; unmatched bases: 4.

General conclusions and limits of the study: In partial responders in the 0.1-3.0 mg/kg groups, normalized peripheral clonal expansion was found to be among the lowest, especially among CD8+ T cells. At doses of 0.1 to 3.0 mg/kg, clonal expansion of both CD4+ and CD8+ T cells in blood was seen between baseline and week 6. On average, CD8+ T cells showed more expanded clones than CD4+ T cells after ivuxolimab. The antigen specificity of the peripheral T cells that underwent clonal expansion was not determined. Low levels of normalized T-cell clonal expansion were also seen in some patients who did not respond.

Patients with autoimmune disease history or receiving systemic immunosuppression were excluded from the trial. Peripheral blood for TCR sequencing was collected from all dose cohorts at baseline, on cycle 4 day 1, and on cycle 7 day 1. The samples were drawn from a first-in-human, open-label, multicenter phase I dose-escalation trial of ivuxolimab. Adults with locally advanced or metastatic head and neck squamous cell, hepatocellular, melanoma or renal cell carcinoma were enrolled in the trial. Before TCR sequencing, CD4+ and CD8+ T cells were separately sorted from peripheral blood. The sequence was collected from an adult with an advanced solid tumor such as melanoma, head and neck, liver or kidney cancer. The chain is made from TRBV10-3 and TRBJ1-5; 8 middle bases align to TRBD1. Specimen: CD4+ or CD8+ T cells sorted from blood, collected in a trial of the OX40 agonist ivuxolimab. The CDR3 reads as follows: CAISETGGTSNQPQHF. The nucleotide sequence reads as follows: TGTGCCATCAGTGAGACAGGGGGTACGAGCAATCAGCCCCAGCATTTT.